This T cell receptor beta chain emerged from a study of shared clonotypes between healthy human individuals. General observations from the study: Clonotype sharing among donors likely depends on sequencing depth. Exclusively blood specimens were collected; tissue repertoires likely differ.

Data came from immunoSEQ multiplex PCR; TCRdb stores just in-frame clones and leaves some out. This sample has some 2 million clones, with over 85% found just once. Germline assignment: CDR1 MNHEY and CDR2 SMNVEV (reference sequence). V was cut by 6 bases and J by 3 bases, with 14 bases left in between. This CDR3 has 14 residues. CD45RO-negative cells were positively selected for CCR7, leaving out terminally differentiated effector memory CD45RA+ cells. Details on this clone: Its antigen is undetermined. At the DNA level, this CDR3 is encoded by other sequences in the same sample as well.

This sequence joins TRBV27 and TRBJ1-2; D perhaps matches TRBD1 (6 bases). The receptor was isolated from a man between 18 and 35 years old in good health. Sequencing was carried out using naive CD8+ T cells sorted from blood. CDR3 bases: TGTGCCAGCAGCCAGATAGGGGGAGACTATGGCTACACCTTC. Translation: CASSQIGGDYGYTF.